The next 11 T cell receptor beta chains were all read from a single sample in a study of shared clonotypes between healthy human individuals. This table comes from immunoSEQ multiplex PCR, and its TCRdb copy is limited to in-frame clones, with some not included. The sample has 2.3 million or so clones; 80% to 95% are singletons. Input material: naive CD4+ T cells from PBMCs. This sample's subset: CD45RA+ positively selected. These receptors all stem from a man younger than 30 in good health. Some clones in this sample may be carry-over from other donors' samples.

Details on this clone: Other DNA sequences in the sample encode the same CDR3. The chain links TRBV6-1 to TRBJ2-6; possibly TRBD2 for D (5 bases). This CDR3 contains 13 residues. From germline, CDR1 is MNHNS and CDR2 SASEGT. Trimming pared 8 bases from V and 0 bases from J, leaving 5 bases between. CDR3 region: CASRGSGANVLTF. The CDR3 DNA is TGTGCCAGCCGGGGCTCTGGGGCCAACGTCCTGACTTTC.

This clone was found a few times. This chain joins TRBV29-1 and TRBJ1-1; D possibly corresponds to TRBD1 (5 bases). Germline CDR1 SQVTM, CDR2 ANQGSEA. The V end lost 1 base, the J end lost 1 base, and 10 bases lay between the germline ends. The CDR3 covers 14 residues. The CDR3 DNA is TGCAGCGTTGAAGCTCGTCAGGGGAACACTGAAGCTTTCTTT. This encodes CSVEARQGNTEAFF. Based on the CDR3 plus reference TRBV29-1 and TRBJ1-1, the full variable domain is SAVISQKPSRDICQRGTSLTIQCQVDSQVTMMFWYRQQPGQSLTLIATANQGSEATYESGFVIDKFPISRPNLTFSTLTVSNMSPEDSSIYLCSVEARQGNTEAFFGQGTRLTVV.

The chain employs TRBV4-1 and TRBJ1-4; a possible D gene is TRBD1 (6 bases). Trimming stripped 6 bases from V and 10 bases from J, with 15 bases between. Germline V gene sequence: CDR1 MGHRA, CDR2 YSYEKL. The CDR3 is made up of 13 amino acids. This CDR3 is CASSTGQSGKLFF. In nucleotides, the CDR3 is TGCGCCAGCAGTACTGGACAGTCCGGAAAACTGTTTTTT.

The rearrangement joins TRBV28 to TRBJ1-5; 9 nucleotides line up with TRBD1. The CDR3 totals 16 residues. After removal of 3 bases from V and 2 bases from J, the junction contained 5 bases not matched to a gene. Germline CDR1 MDHEN, CDR2 SYDVKM. In DNA form, the CDR3 reads TGTGCCAGCAGTTTTGGGGGACAGGGAGGCAATCAGCCCCAGCATTTT. Translation gives CASSFGGQGGNQPQHF. Based on the CDR3 plus reference TRBV28 and TRBJ1-5, the full variable domain is DVKVTQSSRYLVKRTGEKVFLECVQDMDHENMFWYRQDPGLGLRLIYFSYDVKMKEKGDIPEGYSVSREKKERFSLILESASTNQTSMYLCASSFGGQGGNQPQHFGDGTRLSIL.

This rearrangement joins TRBV28 to TRBJ2-4; D possibly corresponds to TRBD1 (5 bases). V was clipped by 5 bases and J by 0 bases, with 11 bases between them. The CDR3 loop spans 15 amino acids. From germline, CDR1 is MDHEN and CDR2 SYDVKM. The CDR3 DNA sequence: TGTGCCAGCAGTACACGGACACTAGCCAAAAACATTCAGTACTTC. Protein: CASSTRTLAKNIQYF.

For this clone: Other DNA sequences within the sample encode an identical CDR3. The rearrangement links TRBV4-3 to TRBJ2-7, with D perhaps matching TRBD1 (6 bases). CDR3 size: 17 residues. V dropped 0 bases and J dropped 5 bases, with 20 bases sitting between them. Germline CDR1 is LGHNA and CDR2 is YSLEER. CDR3 in amino acids: CASSQDLGGQGADEQYF. The CDR3 region has the DNA TGCGCCAGCAGCCAAGATCTAGGGGGACAAGGGGCGGACGAGCAGTACTTC.

The J gene is TRBJ1-2, the V gene TRBV15, with a possible D match to TRBD1 (6 bases). Germline V CDR1 and CDR2: LNHNV, YYDKDF (reference sequence). Trimming removed 3 bases at V and 5 bases at J, with 16 bases between. The CDR3 is 15 amino acids. The CDR3 region has the DNA TGTGCCACCAGCAGGGGATTAGGACAGATGTATGGCTACACCTTC. Protein sequence: CATSRGLGQMYGYTF. The whole variable domain, remainder taken from reference TRBV15 and TRBJ1-2, is DAMVIQNPRYQVTQFGKPVTLSCSQTLNHNVMYWYQQKSSQAPKLLFHYYDKDFNNEADTPDNFQSRRPNTSFCFLDIRSPGLGDTAMYLCATSRGLGQMYGYTFGSGTRLTVV.

Turning to this clone: The same CDR3 can be traced to other DNA sequences in this sample. The rearrangement uses TRBV9 and TRBJ1-2; D remains unclear. Trimming shortened V by 4 bases and J by 0 bases, and 7 bases separated the two germline ends. Germline V gene lookup returns CDR1 SGDLS and CDR2 YYNGEE. This CDR3 contains 13 residues. The chain's CDR3 is CASSPGTNYGYTF. CDR3 sequence (DNA): TGTGCCAGCAGCCCCGGCACTAACTATGGCTACACCTTC.

The J gene is TRBJ2-5, the V gene TRBV5-1; D not resolved. V lost 1 base and J 1 base, leaving 14 bases between the germline ends. The CDR3 has 16 residues. Looked up from germline, CDR1 is SGHRS and CDR2 is YFSETQ. The CDR3 is CASSLMRMASQETQYF. The CDR3 DNA is TGCGCCAGCAGCTTGATGCGGATGGCTAGCCAAGAGACCCAGTACTTC.

In regard to this clone: Additional DNA sequences in this sample encode the identical CDR3. V usage is TRBV5-1 and J usage is TRBJ1-1; D remains unclear. CDR1 SGHRS and CDR2 YFSETQ come from the germline V gene. V lost 4 bases and J 0 bases, leaving 10 bases between the germline ends. The CDR3 length is 14 residues. The CDR3 here is CASSPPAVNTEAFF. The CDR3 DNA is TGCGCCAGCAGCCCTCCGGCGGTGAACACTGAAGCTTTCTTT.

This clone occurred a few times. Other DNA sequences from this sample encode an identical CDR3 as well. The V call is TRBV18, the J call TRBJ1-2; D remains ambiguous. From germline, CDR1 is KGHSH and CDR2 LQKENI. This CDR3 spans 13 amino acids. The V and J ends lost 1 base and 5 bases respectively, with 8 bases between them. CDR3 amino acids: CASSPRQDYGYTF. The CDR3 bases are TGTGCCAGCTCACCACGTCAGGATTATGGCTACACCTTC. The entire variable domain, with the rest obtained from reference TRBV18 and TRBJ1-2, is as follows: NAGVMQNPRHLVRRRGQEARLRCSPMKGHSHVYWYRQLPEEGLKFMVYLQKENIIDESGMPKERFSAEFPKEGPSILRIQQVVRGDSAAYFCASSPRQDYGYTFGSGTRLTVV.